This entry is about one T cell receptor beta chain. These data are taken from a study of blood T cell repertoires in COVID-19. Looked up from germline, CDR1 is SQVTM and CDR2 is ANQGSEA. The junction had 9 bases not matched to a gene; V was cut back by 2 bases and J by 0 bases. The CDR3 loop spans 16 amino acids. Clones were sequenced by immunoSEQ multiplex PCR, and TCRdb holds only the in-frame ones, with some missing. The sample has over 9,500 clones, approximately 88% seen once; the top ten hold less than 25%. The V gene is TRBV29-1, the J gene TRBJ2-5, with 7 bases aligning to TRBD2. The receptor was isolated from a woman between 55 and 75 years old with active COVID-19. Material for sequencing was peripheral blood. This chain's CDR3 is CSVELAGAWYQETQYF. The CDR3 bases are TGCAGCGTTGAATTAGCGGGTGCTTGGTACCAAGAGACCCAGTACTTC.